This TCR beta chain is drawn from a study of chemoradiotherapy in HPV16-positive cancers. A word on this clone: Its antigen is unknown.

Trimming removed 5 bases from V and 0 bases from J; junction bases left unmatched: 4. Germline V gene lookup returns CDR1 SGHAT and CDR2 FQDESV (reference sequence). The CDR3 contains 16 residues. Findings and limits, study-wide: Better recurrence-free survival went with HPV-responsive T-cell expansion in HPV16-positive patients.

Samples were taken several times over chemoradiotherapy. Sequencing was performed with immunoSEQ multiplex PCR; in TCRdb, only in-frame clones are kept and a portion is missing. This sample has tens of thousands of clones; more than 75% occur once, and the top ten carry 5% to 6.5%. The V gene is TRBV11-1, the J gene TRBJ2-6; 7 bases match TRBD1. This specimen consisted of blood, obtained from a patient who underwent chemoradiotherapy. The TCR was taken from a human donor with HPV-associated anogenital cancer. CDR3 region: CASSTGQASGANVLTF. The CDR3 DNA reads TGTGCCAGCAGCACCGGACAGGCCTCTGGGGCCAACGTCCTGACTTTC. Full variable domain (missing parts from reference TRBV11-1 and TRBJ2-6): EAEVAQSPRYKITEKSQAVAFWCDPISGHATLYWYRQILGQGPELLVQFQDESVVDDSQLPKDRFSAERLKGVDSTLKIQPAELGDSAMYLCASSTGQASGANVLTFGAGSRLTVL.